This T cell receptor beta chain appears in the sequencing data of a study of early T cells in non-severe SARS-CoV-2 infection. TCRdb re-analysed the 5' RACE reads in MiXCR, keeping a single row per CDR3 protein. Here the sample spans approximately 69,000 distinct CDR3 sequences, roughly 12% being singletons. The CDR3 is 15 amino acids. In germline, CDR1 is WNHNN, CDR2 SYGVQD (reference sequence). With 3 bases removed from V and 4 bases from J, the gap between germline ends came to 14 bases. The receptor comes from an adult who was a healthcare worker with PCR-confirmed SARS-CoV-2 infection or an uninfected control (not recorded which). Material: whole blood, obtained at baseline. The chain carries TRBV10-1 and TRBJ2-3; possibly TRBD2 for D (5 bases). CDR3 in amino acids: CASSDPAGLSDTQYF. The DNA of the CDR3 is TGCGCCAGCAGTGACCCCGCCGGACTCTCAGATACGCAGTATTTT.